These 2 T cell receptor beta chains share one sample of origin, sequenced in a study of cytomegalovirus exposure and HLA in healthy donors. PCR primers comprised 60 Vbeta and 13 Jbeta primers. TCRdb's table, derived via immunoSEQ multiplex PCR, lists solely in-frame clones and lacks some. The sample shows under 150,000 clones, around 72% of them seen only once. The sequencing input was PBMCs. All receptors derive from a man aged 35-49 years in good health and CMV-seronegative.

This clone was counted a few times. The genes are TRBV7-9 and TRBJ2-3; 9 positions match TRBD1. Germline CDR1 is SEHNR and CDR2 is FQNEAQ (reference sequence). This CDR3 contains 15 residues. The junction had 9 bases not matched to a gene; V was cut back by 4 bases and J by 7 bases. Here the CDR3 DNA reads TGTGCCAGCAGCTCCTCCGGACAGGGGAGATATACGCAGTATTTT. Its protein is CASSSSGQGRYTQYF.

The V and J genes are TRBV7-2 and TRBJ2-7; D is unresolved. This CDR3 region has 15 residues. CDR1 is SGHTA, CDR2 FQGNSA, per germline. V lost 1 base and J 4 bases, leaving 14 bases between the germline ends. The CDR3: CASSLGSGSQYEQYF. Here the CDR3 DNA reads TGTGCCAGCAGCTTAGGGTCTGGTTCACAGTACGAGCAGTACTTC. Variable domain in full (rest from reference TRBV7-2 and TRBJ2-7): GAGVSQSPSNKVTEKGKDVELRCDPISGHTALYWYRQSLGQGLEFLIYFQGNSAPDKSGLPSDRFSAERTGGSVSTLTIQRTQQEDSAVYLCASSLGSGSQYEQYFGPGTRLTVT.